This entry lists 26 T cell receptor beta chains sequenced from one sample in a study of molecular identifiers for immune sequencing clone quantification. Via MiXCR, TCRdb re-called the PCR reads, giving one row per CDR3 protein. The sample includes about 630,000 distinct CDR3 sequences, approximately 24% seen only once; the top ten take roughly 0.83%. Sequencing was performed on naive CD8+ T cells from blood, with Jurkat cell RNA spiked in. As for subset: FACS-sorted CD8+CD4-CCR7+CD45RA+ naive T cells. Receptor source: a human donor in good health. Some libraries in this study had Jurkat cell RNA spiked in.

A few counts support this clonotype. This sequence joins TRBV6-1 and TRBJ2-5; D may be TRBD1 or TRBD2 (5 bases each). CDR1 is MNHNS and CDR2 is SASEGT in the germline V gene. Trimming pared 2 bases from V and 4 bases from J, leaving 14 bases between. This CDR3 has 15 residues. CDR3 sequence (DNA): TGTGCCAGCAGTGAATGGAGAGGGACGGGAGAGACCCAGTACTTC. As protein: CASSEWRGTGETQYF.

The sample holds many counts of this clonotype. The V and J genes are TRBV4-2 and TRBJ1-1; D remains unclear. In germline, CDR1 is LGHNA, CDR2 YNFKEQ. V was trimmed by 0 bases and J by 0 bases, leaving 8 bases between them. The CDR3 extends over 15 amino acids. The CDR3 protein is CASSQEIVMNTEAFF. CDR3 coding DNA: TGTGCCAGCAGCCAAGAGATAGTTATGAACACTGAAGCTTTCTTT.

Turning to this clonotype: A much more abundant neighbour one base away suggests this may be a read error. CDR3: CASSADRGWTEAFF. CDR3 DNA sequence: TGTGCCAGCAGCGCCGACAGGGGGTGGACTGAAGCTTTCTTT. The chain is built from TRBV7-2 and TRBJ1-1; TRBD1 matches 9 bases. The CDR3 is 14 residues long. V shed 5 bases, J shed 5 bases, and the junction held 6 bases outside the gene matches. The germline V gene has CDR1 SGHTA and CDR2 FQGNSA.

This chain links TRBV19 with TRBJ1-5; D not resolved. CDR1 and CDR2 (germline): LNHDA, SQIVND (reference sequence). The V gene lost 9 bases and the J gene lost 0 bases, with 12 bases spanning the gap. The CDR3 loop spans 14 amino acids. The CDR3 loop reads CASTLSVSNQPQHF. CDR3 bases: TGTGCCAGCACACTGTCGGTTAGCAATCAGCCCCAGCATTTT.

Worth noting for this clonotype: No conserved phenylalanine or tryptophan ends this CDR3, so it is likely a read error. The CDR3 is CASSLTPTGAYEQYS. The CDR3 nucleotides read TGTGCCAGCAGCCTAACCCCGACAGGGGCCTACGAGCAGTACTCC. The V and J genes are TRBV14 and TRBJ2-7, with 8 bases matching TRBD1. Germline V gives CDR1 SGHDN, CDR2 FVKESK. This CDR3 has 15 amino acids. Trimming removed 4 bases from V and 2 bases from J; junction bases left unmatched: 7.

The gene calls are TRBV5-8 and TRBJ1-1, with D unclear. Germline CDR1 SGHTS, CDR2 YDEGEE. The CDR3 covers 16 residues. V lost 3 bases to trimming and J lost 0 bases, with 15 bases between them. CDR3 sequence (DNA): TGTGCCAGCAGCTCCTGGCCGGCTGGGATGAACACTGAAGCTTTCTTT. Translation gives CASSSWPAGMNTEAFF.

This clonotype was counted between two and nine times. The chain carries TRBV4-1 and TRBJ2-7; D is tentatively TRBD1 or TRBD2 (5 bases each). This CDR3 is 15 amino acids long. Trimming removed 3 bases at V and 5 bases at J, with 17 bases between. Germline V gene data show CDR1 as MGHRA and CDR2 as YSYEKL. DNA for the CDR3: TGCGCCAGCAGCCACCCCGGGACCTGGTCCCACGAGCAGTACTTC. As protein: CASSHPGTWSHEQYF.

V is TRBV7-9 and J is TRBJ1-4, with no clear D. Germline V gene data show CDR1 as SEHNR and CDR2 as FQNEAQ (reference sequence). This CDR3 region has 13 residues. The germline V and J ends were trimmed by 0 bases and 7 bases, with 6 bases remaining between them. This CDR3 is CASSLAAGEKLFF. As DNA, the CDR3 is TGTGCCAGCAGCTTAGCGGCGGGTGAAAAACTGTTTTTT.

This clonotype was detected many times. V gene TRBV24-1 combines with J gene TRBJ2-1, with 7 bases matching TRBD2. The CDR3 loop spans 11 amino acids. V gave up 7 bases and J gave up 9 bases; unmatched junction bases: 2. Germline CDR1 is KGHDR and CDR2 is SFDVKD. The CDR3 here is CATSTSVEQFF. The CDR3 DNA sequence: TGTGCCACCAGCACTAGCGTTGAGCAGTTCTTC.

In regard to this clonotype: A clone one base away is much larger, so this may be a read error. The chain employs TRBV29-1 and TRBJ1-2; no clear D gene. V was pared by 3 bases and J by 9 bases, with 20 bases between. The germline gives CDR1 SQVTM, CDR2 ANQGSEA. This CDR3 is built from 14 residues. CDR3 amino acids: CSVDEEGRLGSYTF. The CDR3 coding sequence is TGCAGCGTTGATGAGGAGGGAAGACTTGGTAGCTACACCTTC.

V usage is TRBV4-3 and J usage is TRBJ2-2, with 12 bases identical to TRBD2. The V gene end was trimmed by 0 bases and the J gene end by 1 base; junction bases not matched to a gene: 0. There are 17 residues in the CDR3. Germline loops: CDR1 LGHNA, CDR2 YSLEER. The CDR3 sequence is CASSQEGLAGNTGELFF. The CDR3 nucleotides are TGCGCCAGCAGCCAAGAGGGACTAGCGGGGAACACCGGGGAGCTGTTTTTT.

Many counts were recorded for this clonotype. The CDR3 DNA reads as TGCGCCAGCAGCCCGACGATAAGACAGGGGCCAAACACTGAAGCTTTCTTT. As protein: CASSPTIRQGPNTEAFF. The chain uses TRBV4-3 and TRBJ1-1; 8 bases line up with TRBD1. Germline lookup yields CDR1 LGHNA and CDR2 YSLEER. The CDR3 sequence is 17 residues long. Trimming at V came to 4 bases and at J to 2 bases, leaving 12 bases not matched to a gene.

To note about this clonotype: The junction departs from the called germline gene at one end, perhaps through a read error. The V call is TRBV12-3 or TRBV12-4, the J call TRBJ1-1; possibly TRBD1 for D (5 bases). The CDR3 is 14 amino acids. This CDR3 is CASSLGGLNTGAFF. The CDR3 DNA reads TGTGCCAGCAGTTTAGGGGGACTGAACACTGGAGCTTTCTTT.

This chain uses TRBV3-1 with TRBJ1-1, with 8 nucleotides matching TRBD1. Trimming took 2 bases from V and 4 from J; bases not matched to a gene: 3. The CDR3 length is 14 residues. Germline V gives CDR1 LGHDT, CDR2 YNNKEL (reference sequence). The CDR3 sequence is CASSQNRGGTEAFF. Written as DNA, the CDR3 is TGTGCCAGCAGCCAAAACAGGGGGGGCACTGAAGCTTTCTTT.

This clonotype was picked up many times. The chain joins TRBV4-3 to TRBJ1-1, with D maybe TRBD1 (6 bases). V gave up 0 bases and J gave up 7 bases, with 18 bases separating them. Germline CDR1 is LGHNA and CDR2 is YSLEER. CDR3 length: 16 amino acids. CDR3 amino acids: CASSQDRFGRGNEAFF. The DNA for the CDR3 is TGCGCCAGCAGCCAAGATCGTTTCGGCAGGGGTAATGAAGCTTTCTTT.

As regards this clonotype: A much larger clone lies one base from this, so it may be a read error. This chain uses TRBV6-2 or TRBV6-3 with TRBJ1-1; D call uncertain. The ends were cut back, 6 bases at V and 2 bases at J, with 16 bases in the middle. Germline V lookup: CDR1 MNHEY, CDR2 SVGEGT. The CDR3 runs to 15 residues. The CDR3 protein is CASSPTVTLNTEAFF. The CDR3 nucleotides read TGTGCCAGCAGCCCCACGGTAACCTTAAACACTGAAGCTTTCTTT.

The table lists this clonotype with a few counts. The junction does not match germline at one end; this may be a read error. The chain couples TRBV28 to TRBJ1-4, with 8 bases fitting TRBD1. The length of the CDR3 is 14 residues. Germline V gene sequence: CDR1 MDHEN, CDR2 SYDVKM. This chain's CDR3 is CASQRTGMDEKLSF. In DNA, the CDR3 is TGTGCCAGCCAGAGGACAGGGATGGATGAAAAACTGTCTTTT.

This clonotype was counted many times. The V and J genes are TRBV5-6 and TRBJ2-3; possibly TRBD2 for D (5 bases). The CDR3 loop spans 15 amino acids. Trimming shortened V by 4 bases and J by 6 bases, and 18 bases separated the two germline ends. CDR1 and CDR2 (germline): SGHDT, YYEEEE. The CDR3 region is CASSPYDGSVDTQYF. CDR3 coding DNA: TGTGCCAGCAGCCCCTACGACGGTAGCGTCGATACGCAGTATTTT.

This clonotype has only a few counts. The chain employs TRBV11-3 and TRBJ2-5, with 9 bases aligning to TRBD2. Germline CDR1 and CDR2: SGHNT and YENEEA. CDR3 size: 15 residues. V lost 1 base and J lost 5; bases outside the gene matches: 5. CDR3 sequence reads: CASSLVGAGGETQYF. The CDR3 DNA is TGTGCCAGCAGCTTAGTAGGAGCGGGGGGTGAGACCCAGTACTTC.

This clonotype was picked up a small number of times. This rearrangement joins TRBV27 to TRBJ2-7, with D perhaps TRBD2 (5 bases). This CDR3 is 16 amino acids long. Trimming took 4 bases from V and 2 from J, leaving 18 bases between them. Germline values: CDR1 MNHEY, CDR2 SMNVEV (reference sequence). The CDR3 DNA is TGTGCCAGCAGTTCGGCCGGTAGGCGGGTTCCCTACGAGCAGTACTTC. It is translated as CASSSAGRRVPYEQYF.

As regards this clonotype: This may be a read error: a much more frequent sequence differs by one nucleotide. The V call is TRBV13, the J call TRBJ2-3; TRBD2 is a possible D gene (6 bases). The CDR3 loop spans 15 amino acids. The V end lost 5 bases, the J end lost 3 bases, and 15 bases lay between the germline ends. CDR1 is PRHDT, CDR2 FYEKMQ, per germline (reference sequence). For the CDR3, the DNA is TGTGCCAGCAGCCTCGGACGGAGGGGTACAGATACGCAGTATTTT. Its translation: CASSLGRRGTDTQYF.

Details on this clonotype: Possible read error: a much larger clone is one base away. The V and J genes are TRBV7-9 and TRBJ1-2; D may be TRBD1 (6 bases). The V end was cut by 4 bases, the J end by 3 bases, with 12 bases between. Per the germline V gene, CDR1 is SEHNR and CDR2 is FQNEAQ (reference sequence). There are 14 residues in the CDR3. The CDR3: CASSSGQIDYGYTF. CDR3 bases: TGTGCCAGCAGCTCAGGACAGATAGACTATGGCTACACCTTC. Full variable domain (outside the CDR3, taken from reference TRBV7-9 and TRBJ1-2): DTGVSQNPRHKITKRGQNVTFRCDPISEHNRLYWYRQTLGQGPEFLTYFQNEAQLEKSRLLSDRFSAERPKGSFSTLEIQRTEQGDSAMYLCASSSGQIDYGYTFGSGTRLTVV.

The rearrangement links TRBV4-2 to TRBJ2-1; 9 bases are a match to TRBD1. The CDR3 runs to 15 residues. Germline CDR1 LGHNA, CDR2 YNFKEQ. V gave up 1 base and J gave up 4 bases; unmatched junction bases: 2. The CDR3, as DNA: TGTGCCAGCAGCCAAGTGGGGACAGGGTACAATGAGCAGTTCTTC. This gives the protein CASSQVGTGYNEQFF.

This clonotype was seen more than once but under ten times. The V gene is TRBV9, the J gene TRBJ1-4; no clear D. V was pared by 0 bases and J by 6 bases, with 9 bases between. The CDR3 is 14 amino acids. Germline CDR1 is SGDLS and CDR2 is YYNGEE. This chain's CDR3 is CASSVGSADEKLFF. The CDR3 DNA is TGTGCCAGCAGCGTAGGGTCAGCTGATGAAAAACTGTTTTTT.

This clonotype was detected ten times or more. The chain uses TRBV7-9 and TRBJ2-1; TRBD2 aligns across 8 bases. Germline CDR1 SEHNR, CDR2 FQNEAQ (reference sequence). The CDR3 runs 15 residues. V shed 4 bases, J shed 4 bases, and the junction held 6 bases outside the gene matches. The CDR3, as DNA: TGTGCCAGCAGCTCCTTGGTAGCGGGGTACAATGAGCAGTTCTTC. Encoded protein: CASSSLVAGYNEQFF. The complete variable domain, with remaining parts taken from reference TRBV7-9 and TRBJ2-1, reads DTGVSQNPRHKITKRGQNVTFRCDPISEHNRLYWYRQTLGQGPEFLTYFQNEAQLEKSRLLSDRFSAERPKGSFSTLEIQRTEQGDSAMYLCASSSLVAGYNEQFFGPGTRLTVL.

This clonotype was found a few times. This chain connects TRBV2 to TRBJ2-1; perhaps TRBD1 as D (5 bases). V lost 2 bases and J lost 4, with 15 bases in between. Germline CDR1 SNHLY, CDR2 FYNNEI. The CDR3 covers 16 residues. CDR3 protein: CASSESQDTDYNEQFF. DNA for the CDR3: TGTGCCAGCAGTGAAAGTCAGGACACGGATTACAATGAGCAGTTCTTC.